This T cell receptor (beta chain) was obtained from a study of blood T cell repertoires in COVID-19. About the research overall: Material from acute and convalescent COVID-19 was sourced from the United States, Italy and Spain. T cells, B-cell-depleted T cells, or PBMCs provided the cDNA or gDNA that served as material.

This clone was counted a single time. Germline CDR1 is GTSNPN and CDR2 is SVGIG (reference sequence). Deletions cut 3 bases from V and 7 bases from J, with 12 bases between. The CDR3 has 12 residues. Under the authors' procedure: Amplification with reference gene primers provided the estimates of nucleated cell counts. Assay: immunoSEQ multiplex PCR; the TCRdb copy retains only in-frame clones and omits some. That table supplies the V and J calls and clone size; D and trimming were determined from the DNA. The sample includes around 200,000 clones, 65% to 80% of them seen just once. The specimen was peripheral blood. The receptor was isolated from a man aged 45-65 years who had recovered from COVID-19. V gene TRBV30 combines with J gene TRBJ1-2; D perhaps matches TRBD1 (6 bases). Here the CDR3 DNA reads TGTGCCTGGAGGTGGGGGCCCGCTGGCTACACCTTC. This encodes CAWRWGPAGYTF.